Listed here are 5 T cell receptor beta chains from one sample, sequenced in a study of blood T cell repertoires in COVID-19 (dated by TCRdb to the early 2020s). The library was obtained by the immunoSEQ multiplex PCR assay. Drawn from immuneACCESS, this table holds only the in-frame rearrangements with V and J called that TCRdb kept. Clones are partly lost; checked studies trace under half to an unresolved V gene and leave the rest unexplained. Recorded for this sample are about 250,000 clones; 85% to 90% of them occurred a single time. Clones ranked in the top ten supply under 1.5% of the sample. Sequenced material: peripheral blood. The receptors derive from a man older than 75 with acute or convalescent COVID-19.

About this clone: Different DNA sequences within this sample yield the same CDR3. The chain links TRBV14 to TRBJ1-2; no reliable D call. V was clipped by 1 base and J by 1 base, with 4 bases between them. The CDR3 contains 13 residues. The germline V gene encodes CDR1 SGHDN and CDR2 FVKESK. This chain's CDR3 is CASSQAVNYGYTF. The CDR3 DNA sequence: TGTGCCAGCAGCCAAGCTGTTAACTATGGCTACACCTTC.

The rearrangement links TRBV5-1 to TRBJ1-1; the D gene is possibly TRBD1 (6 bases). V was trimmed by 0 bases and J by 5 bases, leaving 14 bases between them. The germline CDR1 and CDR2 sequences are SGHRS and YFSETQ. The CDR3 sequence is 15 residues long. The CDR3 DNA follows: TGCGCCAGCAGCTTGGCGGGACACCCCGGGACTGAAGCTTTCTTT. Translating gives CASSLAGHPGTEAFF.

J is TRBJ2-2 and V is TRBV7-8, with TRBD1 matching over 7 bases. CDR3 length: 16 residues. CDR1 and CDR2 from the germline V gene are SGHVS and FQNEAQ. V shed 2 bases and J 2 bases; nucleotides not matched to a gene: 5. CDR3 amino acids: CASSLSRGGNTGELFF. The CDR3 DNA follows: TGTGCCAGCAGCTTATCTCGAGGGGGCAACACCGGGGAGCTGTTTTTT.

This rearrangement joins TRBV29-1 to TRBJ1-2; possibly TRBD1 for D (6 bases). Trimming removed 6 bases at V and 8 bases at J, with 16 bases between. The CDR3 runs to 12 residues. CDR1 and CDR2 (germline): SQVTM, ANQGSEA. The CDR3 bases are TGCAGCGTGGGGGACAAGGGCTTGGGCTACACCTTC. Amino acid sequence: CSVGDKGLGYTF.

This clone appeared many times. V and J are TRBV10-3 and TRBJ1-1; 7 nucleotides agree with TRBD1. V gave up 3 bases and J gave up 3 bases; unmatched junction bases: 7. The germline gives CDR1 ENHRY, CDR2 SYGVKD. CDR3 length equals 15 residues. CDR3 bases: TGTGCCATCAGTGAACCAGGGGGAGGTGACACTGAAGCTTTCTTT. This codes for CAISEPGGGDTEAFF.